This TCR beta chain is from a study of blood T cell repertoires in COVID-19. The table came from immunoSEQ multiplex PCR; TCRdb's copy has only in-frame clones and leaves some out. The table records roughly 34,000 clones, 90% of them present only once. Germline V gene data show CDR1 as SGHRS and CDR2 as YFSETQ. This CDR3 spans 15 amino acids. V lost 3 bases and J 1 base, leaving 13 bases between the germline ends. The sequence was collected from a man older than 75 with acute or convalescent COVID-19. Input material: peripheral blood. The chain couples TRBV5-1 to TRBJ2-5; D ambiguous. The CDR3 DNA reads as TGCGCCAGCAGCTCCTTGGGCCTGATCCAAGAGACCCAGTACTTC. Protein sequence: CASSSLGLIQETQYF.